This entry is about one T cell receptor beta chain. This sample was included in a study of blood T cell repertoires in COVID-19. Turning to the study itself: The United States, Italy and Spain were the sources of the acute and convalescent COVID-19 samples.

TCRdb's table, derived via immunoSEQ multiplex PCR, lists solely in-frame clones and lacks some. The sample includes about 67,000 clones, approximately 75% of them seen just once. The sequencing sample was made of peripheral blood. The origin of this receptor is a woman in her sixties or seventies with acute or convalescent COVID-19.

The CDR3 spells CASSYGGAFEAFF. CDR3 coding DNA: TGTGCCAGCAGTTACGGAGGTGCCTTTGAAGCTTTCTTT. The rearrangement links TRBV6-2 or TRBV6-3 to TRBJ1-1; D is unclear. Trimming took 2 bases from V and 7 from J, leaving 11 bases between them. This CDR3 comprises 13 residues. The germline V gene has CDR1 MNHEY and CDR2 SVGEGT.